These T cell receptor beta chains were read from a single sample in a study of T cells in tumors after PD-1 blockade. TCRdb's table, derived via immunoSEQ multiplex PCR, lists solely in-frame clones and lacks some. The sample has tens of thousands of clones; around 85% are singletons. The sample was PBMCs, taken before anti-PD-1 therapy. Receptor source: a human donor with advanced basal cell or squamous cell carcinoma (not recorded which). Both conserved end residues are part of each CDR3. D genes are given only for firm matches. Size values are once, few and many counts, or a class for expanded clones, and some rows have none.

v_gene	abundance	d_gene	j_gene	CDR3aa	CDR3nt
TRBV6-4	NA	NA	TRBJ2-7	CASKIYEQYF	TGTGCCAGCAAGATCTACGAGCAGTACTTC
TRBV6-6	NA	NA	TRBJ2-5	CASSAQSRRETQYF	TGTGCCAGCAGTGCACAGAGTAGGCGGGAGACCCAGTACTTC
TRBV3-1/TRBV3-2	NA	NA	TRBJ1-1	CASSPRGARTEAFF	TGTGCCAGCAGCCCCCGGGGGGCGCGGACTGAAGCTTTCTTT
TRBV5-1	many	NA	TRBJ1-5	CASSSGRGVRQPQHF	TGCGCCAGCAGCTCCGGAAGGGGTGTACGTCAGCCCCAGCATTTT
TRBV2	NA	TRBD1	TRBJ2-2	CASAGQGAPGGELFF	TGTGCCAGCGCCGGACAGGGGGCGCCAGGCGGGGAGCTGTTTTTT
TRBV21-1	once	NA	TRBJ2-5	CASSKVSAKEAETQYF	TGTGCCAGCAGCAAAGTGTCGGCCAAGGAGGCAGAGACCCAGTACTTC
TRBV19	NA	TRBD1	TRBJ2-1	CASSLRDRGTNEQFF	TGTGCCAGTAGTCTCCGGGACAGGGGCACGAATGAGCAGTTCTTC
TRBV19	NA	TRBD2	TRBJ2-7	CASSDPGLSYEQYF	TGTGCCAGTAGTGATCCGGGACTATCCTACGAGCAGTACTTC
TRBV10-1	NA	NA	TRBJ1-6	CASSLDAGSPLHF	TGCGCCAGCAGCCTGGACGCGGGGTCACCCCTCCACTTT
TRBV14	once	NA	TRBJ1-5	CASSPGANQPQHF	TGTGCCAGCAGCCCCGGAGCCAATCAGCCCCAGCATTTT
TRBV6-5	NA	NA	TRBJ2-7	CASSLEVRDFSYEQYF	TGTGCCAGCAGTTTAGAGGTACGGGACTTCTCCTACGAGCAGTACTTC
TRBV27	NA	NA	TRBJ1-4	CASSFPNEKLFF	TGTGCCAGCAGTTTTCCAAATGAAAAACTGTTTTTT
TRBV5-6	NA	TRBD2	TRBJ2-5	CASSFPSGGAETQYF	TGTGCCAGCAGCTTCCCTAGCGGGGGGGCGGAGACCCAGTACTTC
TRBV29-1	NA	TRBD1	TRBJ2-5	CSVEESRGQGEETQYF	TGCAGCGTTGAAGAGAGCCGAGGACAGGGGGAGGAGACCCAGTACTTC
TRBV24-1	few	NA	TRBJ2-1	CATSDYTGNEQFF	TGTGCCACCAGTGACTATACAGGGAATGAGCAGTTCTTC
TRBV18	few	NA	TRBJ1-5	CASSPSGDGNQPQHF	TGTGCCAGCTCACCATCAGGGGATGGCAATCAGCCCCAGCATTTT
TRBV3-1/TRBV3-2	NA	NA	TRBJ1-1	CASSQDRANTEAFF	TGTGCCAGCAGCCAAGATAGGGCGAACACTGAAGCTTTCTTT
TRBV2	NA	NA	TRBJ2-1	CASSEGSVEQFF	TGTGCCAGCAGTGAGGGTAGCGTTGAGCAGTTCTTC
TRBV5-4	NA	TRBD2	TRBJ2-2	CASSLRRGTTGELFF	TGTGCCAGCAGCTTGAGGCGGGGGACCACCGGGGAGCTGTTTTTT
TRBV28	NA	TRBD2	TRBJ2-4	CASSPTGDGRNIQYF	TGTGCCAGCAGTCCCACGGGGGACGGGAGGAACATTCAGTACTTC
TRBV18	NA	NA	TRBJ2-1	CASSPGGIHDGEQFF	TGTGCCAGCTCACCAGGTGGGATCCACGACGGTGAGCAGTTCTTC
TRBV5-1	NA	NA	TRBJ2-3	CASSSSGGFGDTQYF	TGCGCCAGCAGCTCGAGTGGGGGCTTCGGAGATACGCAGTATTTT
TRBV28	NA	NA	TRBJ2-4	CASSPLDPSENIQYF	TGTGCCAGCAGTCCCCTAGATCCCTCGGAAAACATTCAGTACTTC
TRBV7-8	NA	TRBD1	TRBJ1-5	CASSLVQGAGQPQHF	TGTGCCAGCAGCTTAGTACAGGGGGCCGGTCAGCCCCAGCATTTT